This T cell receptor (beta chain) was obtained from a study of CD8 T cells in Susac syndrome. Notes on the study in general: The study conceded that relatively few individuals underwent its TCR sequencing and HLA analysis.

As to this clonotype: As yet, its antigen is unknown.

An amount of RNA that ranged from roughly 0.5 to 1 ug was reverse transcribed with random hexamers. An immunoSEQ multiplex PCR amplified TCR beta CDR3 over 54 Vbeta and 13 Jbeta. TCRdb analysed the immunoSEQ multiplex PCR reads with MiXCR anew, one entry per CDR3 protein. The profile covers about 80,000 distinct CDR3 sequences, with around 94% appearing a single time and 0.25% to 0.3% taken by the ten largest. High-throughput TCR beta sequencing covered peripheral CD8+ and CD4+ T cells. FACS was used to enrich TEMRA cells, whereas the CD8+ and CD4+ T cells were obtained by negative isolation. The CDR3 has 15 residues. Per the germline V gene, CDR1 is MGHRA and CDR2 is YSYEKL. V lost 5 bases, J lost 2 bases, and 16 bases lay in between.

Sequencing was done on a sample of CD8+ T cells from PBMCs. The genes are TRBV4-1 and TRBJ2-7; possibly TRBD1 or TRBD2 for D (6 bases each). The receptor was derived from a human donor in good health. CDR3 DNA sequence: TGCGCCAGCAGCTTAGAACAGGGAGGACCCTACGAGCAGTACTTC. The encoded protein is CASSLEQGGPYEQYF.